The T cell receptor beta chain described here comes from a study of T cells after yellow fever vaccination. Germline V gene sequence: CDR1 SNHLY, CDR2 FYNNEI. J gave up 1 base and V 1 base, and 12 bases lay outside the gene matches. The CDR3 loop spans 18 amino acids. MiXCR, run by TCRdb on the 5' RACE reads, gives a single entry per CDR3 protein. The table has tens of thousands of distinct CDR3 sequences, approximately 8% seen once. This clonotype was recorded many times. This sequence joins TRBV2 and TRBJ2-5; 7 nucleotides line up with TRBD2. This receptor was obtained from a man between 25 and 39 years old who received the YFV17D yellow fever vaccine. The sample here was CD8+ T cells sorted from PBMCs, taken 15 days after the yellow fever booster vaccination. The chain's CDR3 is CASSEGGGRVLVQETQYF. The CDR3, as DNA: TGTGCCAGCAGTGAAGGGGGGGGTAGGGTGCTGGTCCAAGAGACCCAGTACTTC.